This T cell receptor (beta chain) derives from a study of cytomegalovirus exposure and HLA in healthy donors. Findings of the study overall: A classifier reportedly called cytomegalovirus status with high sensitivity and specificity. Altogether, some 160 TCR beta chains were recorded as cytomegalovirus-associated. The authors considered a cluster of highly shared sequence variants likely to be a sequencing artifact. Indistinguishable V segments such as TRBV6-2 and TRBV6-3 were excluded.

In germline, CDR1 is KGHSH, CDR2 LQKENI. The CDR3 contains 15 residues. Trimming at V came to 6 bases and at J to 10 bases, leaving 12 bases not matched to a gene. Amplification used 60 Vbeta primers and 13 Jbeta primers. Profiling relied on immunoSEQ multiplex PCR, and the TCRdb table lists in-frame clones only, not all of them. The profile covers about 150,000 clones, with 85% appearing a single time and roughly 2.4% taken by the ten largest. As concerns this clone: Its specificity is not known.

The chain recombines TRBV18 with TRBJ2-1; 10 bases map to TRBD2. Sequencing input: PBMCs. This sequence was found in a woman aged 18-30 years in good health and CMV-seronegative. Here the CDR3 reads CASSHGLAGEGEQFF. CDR3 nucleotides: TGTGCCAGCTCCCACGGGCTAGCGGGAGAAGGGGAGCAGTTCTTC.